The 29 T cell receptor beta chains below were found in one sample sequenced in a study of cytomegalovirus exposure and HLA in healthy donors. The assay was immunoSEQ multiplex PCR, and TCRdb's table has in-frame clones only and misses some. The repertoire holds 90,000 to 100,000 clones, with roughly 87% as singletons. Sequencing input: PBMCs. These receptors were collected from a woman in her thirties in good health and CMV-seronegative.

This clone showed up just a few times. The chain carries TRBV19 and TRBJ1-1; D possibly corresponds to TRBD1 (6 bases). CDR1 and CDR2 from the germline V gene are LNHDA and SQIVND (reference sequence). CDR3 length: 15 amino acids. Trimming removed 5 bases at V and 2 bases at J, with 15 bases between. DNA for the CDR3: TGTGCCAGTAGTTTGCAGACAGGAACCAACACTGAAGCTTTCTTT. This gives the protein CASSLQTGTNTEAFF.

This clone was recorded only once. The gene calls are TRBV5-1 and TRBJ2-2, with D perhaps matching TRBD2 (6 bases). CDR3 length: 16 residues. V lost 0 bases and J 7 bases, leaving 16 bases between the germline ends. Per the germline V gene, CDR1 is SGHRS and CDR2 is YFSETQ. The CDR3 sequence: CASSLVMRRGGGELFF. For the CDR3, the DNA is TGCGCCAGCAGCTTGGTAATGAGGAGGGGCGGCGGGGAGCTGTTTTTT.

The chain couples TRBV28 to TRBJ1-1; 8 bases are a match to TRBD1. The germline gives CDR1 MDHEN, CDR2 SYDVKM. The V and J ends lost 6 bases and 8 bases, in that order; junction bases with no gene match: 8. This CDR3 is built from 13 residues. The CDR3 nucleotides read TGTGCCAGCAGGGTCGGACAGGGAGTGGAAGCTTTCTTT. Translated, it gives CASRVGQGVEAFF.

The V gene is TRBV19, the J gene TRBJ1-5; D remains unclear. With 3 bases removed from V and 2 bases from J, the gap between germline ends came to 11 bases. The CDR3 sequence is 15 residues long. Germline V lookup: CDR1 LNHDA, CDR2 SQIVND (reference sequence). The CDR3 sequence is CASSIPEKGNQPQHF. The CDR3 DNA reads TGTGCCAGTAGTATTCCGGAGAAGGGCAATCAGCCCCAGCATTTT.

With regard to this clone: One end of the junction varies from germline; a read error may be responsible. The chain recombines TRBV29-1 with TRBJ2-7; 11 bases are shared with TRBD1. Per germline, CDR1 SQVTM and CDR2 ANQGSEA. The CDR3 consists of 14 residues. CDR3 in DNA: TGCAGCGTGGAAGGACAGGGGGCCGGCTACGAGCAGTACTTC. Protein product: CSVEGQGAGYEQYF.

V usage is TRBV29-1 and J usage is TRBJ1-2; D gene unclear. The length of the CDR3 is 9 residues. Per the germline V gene, CDR1 is SQVTM and CDR2 is ANQGSEA. Trimming took off 4 bases at V and 6 bases at J, with 3 bases between the two ends. CDR3 in DNA: TGCAGCGTTGTAGATGGCTACACCTTC. It encodes CSVVDGYTF.

The chain joins TRBV5-6 to TRBJ2-5; the match to TRBD2 covers 7 bases. Trimming at V came to 3 bases and at J to 1 base, leaving 3 bases not matched to a gene. CDR3 size: 14 residues. Germline CDR1 is SGHDT and CDR2 is YYEEEE. In nucleotides, the CDR3 is TGTGCCAGCAGCTGGGGGGGGACCCAAGAGACCCAGTACTTC. It yields the protein CASSWGGTQETQYF.

The chain combines TRBV29-1 with TRBJ2-3; 14 nucleotides match TRBD2. CDR3 length: 18 amino acids. The V gene's germline CDR1 is SQVTM and CDR2 ANQGSEA. Trimming cost V 5 bases and J 2 bases; bases outside gene matches: 12. In DNA, the CDR3 is TGCAGCGTTCCTGGACTAGCGGGGGGCAAAATCTCCACAGATACGCAGTATTTT. Its translation: CSVPGLAGGKISTDTQYF.

This chain links TRBV7-6 with TRBJ1-3; no reliable D call. The V end lost 3 bases, the J end lost 1 base, and 28 bases lay between the germline ends. The V gene's germline CDR1 is SGHVS and CDR2 FNYEAQ. The CDR3 runs 21 residues. The CDR3 loop reads CASSFSGRLLSRALSGNTIYF. In DNA, the CDR3 is TGTGCCAGCAGCTTCTCAGGAAGGCTATTGAGTCGAGCTCTTTCTGGAAACACCATATATTTT.

The chain recombines TRBV6-1 with TRBJ2-7; D remains unclear. The CDR3 is 11 residues long. Germline CDR1 and CDR2: MNHNS and SASEGT. The germline V and J ends were trimmed by 2 bases and 6 bases, with 5 bases remaining between them. Here the CDR3 reads CASSEFIEQYF. The CDR3 DNA reads as TGTGCCAGCAGTGAATTTATCGAGCAGTACTTC.

The chain links TRBV15 to TRBJ2-1; D ambiguous. The CDR3 contains 13 residues. V shed 0 bases and J shed 4 bases, with 4 bases lying between them. Looked up from germline, CDR1 is LNHNV and CDR2 is YYDKDF (reference sequence). CDR3 loop: CATSRELYNEQFF. The CDR3 DNA is TGTGCCACCAGCAGAGAACTTTACAATGAGCAGTTCTTC. The whole variable domain, remainder taken from reference TRBV15 and TRBJ2-1, is DAMVIQNPRYQVTQFGKPVTLSCSQTLNHNVMYWYQQKSSQAPKLLFHYYDKDFNNEADTPDNFQSRRPNTSFCFLDIRSPGLGDTAMYLCATSRELYNEQFFGPGTRLTVL.

The genes are TRBV9 and TRBJ2-3; TRBD2 matches at 12 bases. The ends lost 4 bases at V and 2 bases at J; junction bases unmatched: 5. In germline, CDR1 is SGDLS, CDR2 YYNGEE. The CDR3 sequence is 16 residues long. As DNA, the CDR3 is TGTGCCAGCAGCTCCGGACTAGCGGGGATCACAGATACGCAGTATTTT. Its translation: CASSSGLAGITDTQYF.

This rearrangement joins TRBV7-2 to TRBJ2-3, with 14 bases fitting TRBD2. This CDR3 contains 19 residues. The V gene's germline CDR1 is SGHTA and CDR2 FQGNSA. The J segment lost 3 bases and the V segment lost 3 bases, leaving 11 bases of the junction unmatched. For the CDR3, the DNA is TGTGCCAGCAGCTTTTTCGGACTAGCGGGGGGCTATTTGACAGATACGCAGTATTTT. Translated: CASSFFGLAGGYLTDTQYF.

This clone has just one count. The V call is TRBV29-1, the J call TRBJ1-2; D gene ambiguous. This CDR3 is built from 11 residues. Germline V gene sequence: CDR1 SQVTM, CDR2 ANQGSEA. Trimming took 7 bases from V and 8 from J, leaving 14 bases between them. The CDR3 DNA is TGCAGCGATAAAAGCGGTTCGGGCTACACCTTC. Its protein product is CSDKSGSGYTF.

The chain carries TRBV28 and TRBJ1-1, with D maybe TRBD1 (5 bases). V gave up 6 bases and J gave up 0 bases, with 11 bases separating them. The CDR3 extends over 14 amino acids. CDR1 and CDR2 (germline): MDHEN, SYDVKM. CDR3 in amino acids: CASRSGGMNTEAFF. The CDR3 bases are TGTGCCAGCAGAAGTGGGGGGATGAACACTGAAGCTTTCTTT. Together with reference TRBV28 and TRBJ1-1, the CDR3 gives the full variable domain: DVKVTQSSRYLVKRTGEKVFLECVQDMDHENMFWYRQDPGLGLRLIYFSYDVKMKEKGDIPEGYSVSREKKERFSLILESASTNQTSMYLCASRSGGMNTEAFFGQGTRLTVV.

The chain joins TRBV21-1 to TRBJ2-7; the table gives TRBD2 as D, unverified against the DNA. TRBV21-1 is an annotated pseudogene. This CDR3 spans 16 amino acids. The CDR3: CASSIAHDCSSYEQYF. CDR3 nucleotides: TGTGCCAGCAGCATCGCTCATGACTGTAGCTCCTACGAGCAGTACTTC.

This rearrangement joins TRBV7-9 to TRBJ2-1, with TRBD2 matching over 14 bases. CDR1 and CDR2 (germline): SEHNR, FQNEAQ (reference sequence). V trimming: 5 bases; J trimming: 6 bases; junction bases outside the gene matches: 3. CDR3 length equals 15 residues. The CDR3 nucleotides read TGTGCCAGCAGCAGGGGACTAGCGGGAGCCAATGAGCAGTTCTTC. This sequence encodes CASSRGLAGANEQFF. Full variable domain (rest looked up from reference TRBV7-9 and TRBJ2-1): DTGVSQNPRHKITKRGQNVTFRCDPISEHNRLYWYRQTLGQGPEFLTYFQNEAQLEKSRLLSDRFSAERPKGSFSTLEIQRTEQGDSAMYLCASSRGLAGANEQFFGPGTRLTVL.

This rearrangement joins TRBV10-3 to TRBJ1-3; TRBD1 matches at 7 bases. This CDR3 has 16 amino acids. The V gene end was trimmed by 0 bases and the J gene end by 8 bases; junction bases not matched to a gene: 10. Germline CDR1 and CDR2: ENHRY and SYGVKD. As DNA, the CDR3 is TGTGCCATCAGTGAGTCCGAGACAGGGTCAGCGGACACCATATATTTT. Translated: CAISESETGSADTIYF.

About this clone: The sample carries other DNA sequences with the same CDR3. The rearrangement links TRBV18 to TRBJ1-3; D not resolved. Germline CDR1 is KGHSH and CDR2 is LQKENI. The CDR3 spans 16 residues. Trimming stripped 2 bases from V and 0 bases from J, with 11 bases between. CDR3 residues: CASSPSPGSSGNTIYF. CDR3 bases: TGTGCCAGCTCACCATCCCCAGGATCCTCTGGAAACACCATATATTTT.

This clone was picked up one time. The chain joins TRBV5-1 to TRBJ1-2, with 8 bases identical to TRBD1. This CDR3 comprises 14 residues. Germline loops: CDR1 SGHRS, CDR2 YFSETQ. Unmatched junction bases numbered 10, after V lost 4 bases and J lost 8 bases. The CDR3 spells CASSTTGGHEGYTF. CDR3 bases: TGCGCCAGCAGCACAACAGGGGGGCATGAGGGCTACACCTTC.

The J gene is TRBJ2-3, the V gene TRBV5-1; no reliable D call. This CDR3 region has 16 residues. Germline V CDR1 and CDR2: SGHRS, YFSETQ. The germline V and J ends were trimmed by 4 bases and 1 base, with 16 bases remaining between them. CDR3 coding DNA: TGCGCCAGCAGCCCCCTCGAGAAAAGCCGCACAGATACGCAGTATTTT. Translation gives CASSPLEKSRTDTQYF. Full variable domain (rest looked up from reference TRBV5-1 and TRBJ2-3): KAGVTQTPRYLIKTRGQQVTLSCSPISGHRSVSWYQQTPGQGLQFLFEYFSETQRNKGNFPGRFSGRQFSNSRSEMNVSTLELGDSALYLCASSPLEKSRTDTQYFGPGTRLTVL.

The CDR3 DNA sequence: TGTGCCAGCAGTTTAGCGGGCAATGAGCAGTTCTTC. As protein: CASSLAGNEQFF. The V and J genes are TRBV27 and TRBJ2-1, with D possibly being TRBD2 (5 bases). Between the trimmed V and J ends, which lost 2 bases and 6 bases, there was a span of 5 bases. From germline, CDR1 is MNHEY and CDR2 SMNVEV (reference sequence). The CDR3 is 12 residues long.

The chain has TRBV7-2 and TRBJ2-7; 8 positions match TRBD1. This CDR3 comprises 15 residues. Germline CDR1 reads SGHTA; CDR2 reads FQGNSA. V lost 5 bases, J lost 2 bases, and 8 bases stayed unmatched. In DNA, the CDR3 is TGTGCCAGCAGCGATAACACAGGGGGGCCCTACGAGCAGTACTTC. It is translated as CASSDNTGGPYEQYF.

The chain employs TRBV5-1 and TRBJ1-3; D not certain. Germline CDR1 reads SGHRS; CDR2 reads YFSETQ. Trimming took off 0 bases at V and 8 bases at J, with 9 bases between the two ends. This CDR3 comprises 13 residues. The chain's CDR3 is CASSLDSGDTIYF. The CDR3 DNA follows: TGCGCCAGCAGCTTGGACAGCGGGGACACCATATATTTT.

V usage is TRBV5-4 and J usage is TRBJ1-1; D is unresolved. Trimming pared 4 bases from V and 1 base from J, leaving 14 bases between. The CDR3 spans 15 residues. Germline V gene lookup returns CDR1 SGHNT and CDR2 YYREEE (reference sequence). The CDR3 region is CASSRGGEKNTEAFF. CDR3 sequence (DNA): TGTGCCAGCAGCCGTGGAGGAGAGAAGAACACTGAAGCTTTCTTT.

This clone was observed a single time. This chain links TRBV7-6 with TRBJ1-1, with 7 bases lining up with TRBD1. The CDR3 is 14 amino acids. J lost 4 bases, V lost 0 bases, and 2 bases had no gene match. CDR1 and CDR2 (germline): SGHVS, FNYEAQ. CDR3 bases: TGTGCCAGCAGCTTAGCGACAGGGACCACTGAAGCTTTCTTT. This encodes CASSLATGTTEAFF.

The rearrangement uses TRBV27 and TRBJ1-5; D perhaps matches TRBD1 (5 bases). Trimming shortened V by 6 bases and J by 9 bases, and 9 bases separated the two germline ends. Germline V CDR1 and CDR2: MNHEY, SMNVEV (reference sequence). The length of the CDR3 is 11 residues. CDR3 in amino acids: CASSSGGPQHF. The CDR3 DNA sequence: TGTGCCAGCAGCTCGGGGGGGCCCCAGCATTTT.

The rearrangement uses TRBV5-6 and TRBJ2-5, with D possibly matching TRBD2 (6 bases). The CDR3 is made up of 15 amino acids. The ends were cut back, 0 bases at V and 4 bases at J, with 13 bases in the middle. Germline V gene data show CDR1 as SGHDT and CDR2 as YYEEEE. CDR3 in amino acids: CASSLAGSWGETQYF. The DNA of the CDR3 is TGTGCCAGCAGCTTGGCCGGGAGTTGGGGAGAGACCCAGTACTTC.

The V call is TRBV5-1, the J call TRBJ2-3; no clear D. CDR3 length: 13 residues. Germline CDR1 reads SGHRS; CDR2 reads YFSETQ. Between the trimmed V and J ends, which lost 4 bases and 7 bases, there was a span of 13 bases. The CDR3, as DNA: TGCGCCAGCAGCGACATGACCCCTCATACGCAGTATTTT. Translated, it gives CASSDMTPHTQYF. Full variable domain (remainder filled in from reference TRBV5-1 and TRBJ2-3): KAGVTQTPRYLIKTRGQQVTLSCSPISGHRSVSWYQQTPGQGLQFLFEYFSETQRNKGNFPGRFSGRQFSNSRSEMNVSTLELGDSALYLCASSDMTPHTQYFGPGTRLTVL.